Listed here are 17 T cell receptor beta chains from one sample, sequenced in a study of T cell clonotyping in hematopoietic cell transplantation. Profiling relied on immunoSEQ multiplex PCR, and the TCRdb table lists in-frame clones only, not all of them. This repertoire shows approximately 14,000 clones, about nine tenths found once; its top ten account for 13%. The specimen was PBMCs, collected 100 days after allogeneic stem cell transplant. The receptors originated from a male patient aged 50 to 59 who had an allogeneic stem cell transplant from an unrelated donor, so T cells may come from the graft donor. Some clones in this sample may be carry-over from other donors' samples.

The chain is built from TRBV6-5 and TRBJ2-7; the D call may be TRBD1 or TRBD2 (5 bases each). Germline lookup yields CDR1 MNHEY and CDR2 SVGAGI. The CDR3 is 15 amino acids. Trimming removed 5 bases at V and 2 bases at J, with 16 bases between. The CDR3 spells CASSTHRDPTYEQYF. CDR3 DNA sequence: TGTGCCAGCAGTACACACCGGGACCCAACCTACGAGCAGTACTTC.

The chain has TRBV5-4 and TRBJ2-2; 7 bases are a match to TRBD2. CDR1 and CDR2 (germline): SGHNT, YYREEE (reference sequence). This CDR3 is 16 amino acids long. J gave up 3 bases and V 4 bases, and 9 bases lay outside the gene matches. DNA of the CDR3: TGTGCCAGCAGCCTAGGGCCTAGCGGAGACACCGGGGAGCTGTTTTTT. It is translated as CASSLGPSGDTGELFF.

This rearrangement joins TRBV4-2 to TRBJ1-5; the D is unclear. CDR1 LGHNA and CDR2 YNFKEQ come from the germline V gene. V lost 1 base to trimming and J lost 3 bases, with 10 bases between them. The CDR3 totals 15 residues. The CDR3 nucleotides are TGTGCCAGCAGCCAAGGGGCGGGGTCCAATCAGCCCCAGCATTTT. This codes for CASSQGAGSNQPQHF.

This chain connects TRBV6-4 to TRBJ2-7, with TRBD1 matching over 8 bases. Unmatched junction bases numbered 11, after V lost 7 bases and J lost 0 bases. Per the germline V gene, CDR1 is MRHNA and CDR2 is SNTAGT. CDR3 length equals 16 residues. CDR3 DNA sequence: TGTGCCAGCACTAAAAACAGGGGGTCAATCTCCTACGAGCAGTACTTC. This sequence encodes CASTKNRGSISYEQYF.

CDR3 residues: CASSLGLAGGAGELFF. Written as DNA, the CDR3 is TGTGCCAGCAGCTTGGGACTAGCGGGAGGAGCCGGGGAGCTGTTTTTT. The chain carries TRBV13 and TRBJ2-2; TRBD2 agrees at 15 bases. Trimming at V came to 3 bases and at J to 6 bases, leaving 2 bases not matched to a gene. The germline V gene encodes CDR1 PRHDT and CDR2 FYEKMQ (reference sequence). The CDR3 extends over 16 amino acids.

As for this clone: The junction departs from the called germline gene at one end, perhaps through a read error. J is TRBJ1-4 and V is TRBV7-7; maybe TRBD1 (6 bases). Germline-derived CDR1 and CDR2 are SSHAT and FNYEAQ (reference sequence). The CDR3 is 15 residues long. CDR3 coding DNA: TGTGCTAGCAGCTTAGGAACAGGGCGCAATGAAAAACTGTTTTTT. Its protein product is CASSLGTGRNEKLFF.

The chain employs TRBV5-1 and TRBJ1-6, with D unclear. Trimming left V 5 bases short and J 7 bases short, with 7 bases between. The CDR3 length is 12 residues. Germline loops: CDR1 SGHRS, CDR2 YFSETQ. The CDR3: CASRRENSPLHF. The CDR3 DNA follows: TGCGCCAGCAGGAGGGAGAATTCACCCCTCCACTTT.

The chain joins TRBV2 to TRBJ1-1; a weak D match, TRBD1 (6 bases). The CDR3 consists of 11 residues. Germline values: CDR1 SNHLY, CDR2 FYNNEI. V lost 9 bases, J lost 10 bases, and 15 bases lay in between. CDR3 sequence (DNA): TGTGCCAGTACAGGGTCAATTGCAGCTTTCTTT. This sequence encodes CASTGSIAAFF.

The rearrangement uses TRBV9 and TRBJ2-7; the D gene is possibly TRBD2 (5 bases). From germline, CDR1 is SGDLS and CDR2 YYNGEE. V was pared by 3 bases and J by 6 bases, with 16 bases between. CDR3 size: 14 residues. The CDR3 bases are TGTGCCAGCAGCGCCCATTCTCGGGGAAGCGAGCAGTACTTC. Encoded protein: CASSAHSRGSEQYF. The whole variable domain, filled in from reference TRBV9 and TRBJ2-7, reads DSGVTQTPKHLITATGQRVTLRCSPRSGDLSVYWYQQSLDQGLQFLIQYYNGEERAKGNILERFSAQQFPDLHSELNLSSLELGDSALYFCASSAHSRGSEQYFGPGTRLTVT.

The CDR3 DNA follows: TGTGCCAGCAGCCAAGACAGGGACTATGGCTACACCTTC. Its translation: CASSQDRDYGYTF. The V call is TRBV14, the J call TRBJ1-2; TRBD1 might be the D (5 bases). Trimming took 0 bases from V and 3 from J, leaving 5 bases between them. Germline V gene sequence: CDR1 SGHDN, CDR2 FVKESK. CDR3 length equals 13 residues.

J is TRBJ1-1 and V is TRBV6-6; D unresolved. The germline V gene has CDR1 MNHNY and CDR2 SVGAGI (reference sequence). Trimming removed 6 bases at V and 0 bases at J, with 14 bases between. CDR3 length: 15 amino acids. The CDR3 DNA is TGTGCCAGCAGCACGCAGTTCCCCATGAACACTGAAGCTTTCTTT. This codes for CASSTQFPMNTEAFF.

The chain employs TRBV5-1 and TRBJ2-7; D possibly corresponds to TRBD2 (5 bases). V gave up 1 base and J gave up 3 bases, with 23 bases separating them. The CDR3 consists of 18 residues. CDR1 is SGHRS, CDR2 YFSETQ, per germline. The CDR3: CASSLFAPPDYLFYEQYF. In DNA form, the CDR3 reads TGCGCCAGCAGCTTGTTCGCCCCCCCAGACTACCTATTCTACGAGCAGTACTTC.

The chain uses TRBV5-6 and TRBJ1-5, with TRBD1 matching 7 bases. This CDR3 is built from 15 residues. J lost 1 base, V lost 4 bases, and 5 bases had no gene match. Germline CDR1 SGHDT, CDR2 YYEEEE. The CDR3 coding sequence is TGTGCCAGCAGCCTAACAGGGGTGAGCAATCAGCCCCAGCATTTT. This gives the protein CASSLTGVSNQPQHF.

In this sample, this clone turned up once. The J gene is TRBJ2-7, the V gene TRBV9; the match to TRBD2 covers 14 bases. Germline lookup yields CDR1 SGDLS and CDR2 YYNGEE. The CDR3 totals 16 residues. The V gene end was trimmed by 4 bases and the J gene end by 6 bases; junction bases not matched to a gene: 9. CDR3 sequence reads: CASSPRLAGGITEQYF. Written as DNA, the CDR3 is TGTGCCAGCAGCCCTCGACTAGCGGGAGGGATCACCGAGCAGTACTTC.

The chain recombines TRBV9 with TRBJ2-1; TRBD2 is a possible D gene (7 bases). The germline gives CDR1 SGDLS, CDR2 YYNGEE. V lost 0 bases and J lost 3, with 13 bases in between. There are 16 residues in the CDR3. The chain's CDR3 is CASSVEGGFGYNEQFF. The DNA for the CDR3 is TGTGCCAGCAGCGTAGAGGGGGGGTTTGGCTACAATGAGCAGTTCTTC.

The chain carries TRBV10-3 and TRBJ1-6; D call uncertain. The V end lost 4 bases, the J end lost 6 bases, and 13 bases lay between the germline ends. Germline V gene sequence: CDR1 ENHRY, CDR2 SYGVKD. The CDR3 covers 15 residues. CDR3 nucleotide sequence: TGTGCCATCAGTGGGCTGGCAGTACCTAATTCACCCCTCCACTTT. Protein: CAISGLAVPNSPLHF.

This clone came up once. V usage is TRBV5-5 and J usage is TRBJ1-6; D not certain. Germline assignment: CDR1 SGHKS and CDR2 YYEKEE (reference sequence). The CDR3 spans 17 residues. V was shortened by 1 base and J by 7 bases, with 18 bases between the two germline ends. CDR3 protein: CASSLNLLVVENSPLHF. Written as DNA, the CDR3 is TGTGCCAGCAGCTTGAACCTCCTGGTGGTGGAGAATTCACCCCTCCACTTT.